The 21 T cell receptor beta chains reported below all come from one sample, sequenced in a study of T cells in Graves' hyperthyroidism and ophthalmopathy. Template material for amplifying TCR beta CDR3 regions consisted of RNA transcripts. TCR CDR3 regions were first amplified by RT-PCR with HTBI primers. TCRdb re-called the multiplex PCR reads through MiXCR, storing one row per CDR3 protein. Altogether under 400,000 distinct CDR3 sequences are present, around a fifth being singletons, with the ten largest covering over 45%. The sample was blood. These TCRs come from a woman aged 45-65 years with Graves' hyperthyroidism.

The V and J genes are TRBV9 and TRBJ1-1; D not certain. The CDR3 has 13 amino acids. Germline V CDR1 and CDR2: SGDLS, YYNGEE. V was trimmed by 0 bases and J by 7 bases, leaving 10 bases between them. The DNA for the CDR3 is TGTGCCAGCAGCGTAGCTGGATGGGGTGAAGCTTTCTTT. Protein product: CASSVAGWGEAFF.

This clonotype was found many times. The chain uses TRBV3-1 and TRBJ2-7, with 9 bases aligning to TRBD1. Germline values: CDR1 LGHDT, CDR2 YNNKEL (reference sequence). With 7 bases clipped from V and 4 bases from J, the junction kept 8 bases outside the gene matches. The CDR3 has 14 amino acids. The chain's CDR3 is CASTPRTGEYEQYF. CDR3 in DNA: TGTGCCAGCACCCCCCGGACAGGGGAGTACGAGCAGTACTTC.

The V and J genes are TRBV20-1 and TRBJ2-7; 8 bases are shared with TRBD1. Germline V gives CDR1 DFQATT, CDR2 SNEGSKA (reference sequence). V was pared by 0 bases and J by 0 bases, with 16 bases of the junction left unmatched. CDR3 size: 19 residues. The CDR3 sequence is CSARDHGQGPIYLSYEQYF. CDR3 nucleotides: TGCAGTGCTAGAGATCATGGACAGGGACCCATCTATCTCTCCTACGAGCAGTACTTC.

This clonotype was seen ten or more times. The rearrangement uses TRBV7-9 and TRBJ2-2; D call uncertain. The CDR3 contains 14 residues. CDR1 and CDR2 (germline): SEHNR, FQNEAQ (reference sequence). With 0 bases removed from V and 4 bases from J, the gap between germline ends came to 6 bases. The CDR3 bases are TGTGCCAGCAGCTTAGCCCGACGCACCGGGGAGCTGTTTTTT. Translated: CASSLARRTGELFF.

This clonotype was detected ten times or more. The genes are TRBV2 and TRBJ1-2; 11 bases match TRBD1. The V gene end was trimmed by 5 bases and the J gene end by 6 bases; junction bases not matched to a gene: 5. The CDR3 sequence is 14 residues long. Germline V gene data show CDR1 as SNHLY and CDR2 as FYNNEI. The CDR3 DNA reads TGTGCCAGCAGTCGGACAGGGGGCGCGGATGGCTACACCTTC. The encoded protein is CASSRTGGADGYTF. Together with reference TRBV2 and TRBJ1-2, the CDR3 gives the full variable domain: EPEVTQTPSHQVTQMGQEVILRCVPISNHLYFYWYRQILGQKVEFLVSFYNNEISEKSEIFDDQFSVERPDGSNFTLKIRSTKLEDSAMYFCASSRTGGADGYTFGSGTRLTVV.

V and J are TRBV7-9 and TRBJ2-3; 8 bases line up with TRBD1. The germline CDR1 and CDR2 sequences are SEHNR and FQNEAQ (reference sequence). Trimming removed 3 bases from V and 3 bases from J; junction bases left unmatched: 17. CDR3 length: 19 amino acids. Here the CDR3 DNA reads TGTGCCAGCAGCTTGCCCGGGACAGGCTCACGTCCTAGAACAGATACGCAGTATTTT. Protein sequence: CASSLPGTGSRPRTDTQYF. The full variable domain, rest sourced from reference TRBV7-9 and TRBJ2-3, is DTGVSQNPRHKITKRGQNVTFRCDPISEHNRLYWYRQTLGQGPEFLTYFQNEAQLEKSRLLSDRFSAERPKGSFSTLEIQRTEQGDSAMYLCASSLPGTGSRPRTDTQYFGPGTRLTVL.

The chain couples TRBV3-1 to TRBJ1-2, with 8 bases lining up with TRBD1. V shed 3 bases and J 4 bases; nucleotides not matched to a gene: 4. Per germline, CDR1 LGHDT and CDR2 YNNKEL (reference sequence). The CDR3 consists of 14 residues. CDR3 protein: CASSQTGATYGYTF. DNA for the CDR3: TGTGCCAGCAGCCAGACAGGGGCCACCTATGGCTACACCTTC.

This clonotype was recorded at least ten times. V usage is TRBV28 and J usage is TRBJ2-7; D assignment may be TRBD1 or TRBD2 (5 bases each). The CDR3 runs 15 residues. CDR1 MDHEN and CDR2 SYDVKM come from the germline V gene. V was cut by 7 bases and J by 1 base, with 17 bases left in between. The CDR3 spells CASTSTGTPSYEQYF. The CDR3, as DNA: TGTGCCAGCACCTCTACCGGGACGCCATCCTACGAGCAGTACTTC. The whole variable domain, remainder taken from reference TRBV28 and TRBJ2-7, is DVKVTQSSRYLVKRTGEKVFLECVQDMDHENMFWYRQDPGLGLRLIYFSYDVKMKEKGDIPEGYSVSREKKERFSLILESASTNQTSMYLCASTSTGTPSYEQYFGPGTRLTVT.

This clonotype has a count of ten or more. This chain uses TRBV6-2 or TRBV6-3 with TRBJ1-5, with TRBD1 matching 7 bases. V shed 6 bases and J 0 bases; nucleotides not matched to a gene: 11. Germline V CDR1 and CDR2: MNHEY, SVGEGT. The length of the CDR3 is 17 residues. The CDR3 sequence is CASSAIRDRVSNQPQHF. CDR3 sequence (DNA): TGTGCCAGCAGCGCCATTCGCGACAGGGTTAGCAATCAGCCCCAGCATTTT.

This clonotype has at least ten counts. This chain connects TRBV5-1 to TRBJ2-1; 14 bases match TRBD2. V trimming: 4 bases; J trimming: 8 bases; junction bases outside the gene matches: 8. The CDR3 runs 16 residues. Germline values: CDR1 SGHRS, CDR2 YFSETQ. CDR3 DNA: TGCGCCAGCAGCCTGGGGACTAGCGGGAGTATAGATGAGCAGTTCTTC. Its translation is CASSLGTSGSIDEQFF. Based on the CDR3 plus reference TRBV5-1 and TRBJ2-1, the full variable domain is KAGVTQTPRYLIKTRGQQVTLSCSPISGHRSVSWYQQTPGQGLQFLFEYFSETQRNKGNFPGRFSGRQFSNSRSEMNVSTLELGDSALYLCASSLGTSGSIDEQFFGPGTRLTVL.

This rearrangement joins TRBV6-1 to TRBJ2-1; 13 nucleotides match TRBD2. Looked up from germline, CDR1 is MNHNS and CDR2 is SASEGT. The V and J ends lost 5 bases and 6 bases, in that order; junction bases with no gene match: 10. CDR3 size: 17 residues. The CDR3 loop is CASSYGVGLAGVNEQFF. In DNA, the CDR3 is TGTGCCAGCAGTTATGGAGTCGGACTAGCGGGGGTCAATGAGCAGTTCTTC.

Many counts were recorded for this clonotype. The rearrangement joins TRBV30 to TRBJ2-1; D not resolved. The CDR3 totals 12 residues. The V gene's germline CDR1 is GTSNPN and CDR2 SVGIG (reference sequence). With 4 bases removed from V and 4 bases from J, the gap between germline ends came to 8 bases. CDR3 residues: CAWTISYNEQFF. In nucleotides, the CDR3 is TGTGCCTGGACAATTTCTTACAATGAGCAGTTCTTC.

In its sample, this clonotype was seen many times. V and J are TRBV3-1 and TRBJ1-5; possibly TRBD1 for D (5 bases). V dropped 1 base and J dropped 7 bases, with 11 bases sitting between them. Germline loops: CDR1 LGHDT, CDR2 YNNKEL (reference sequence). The CDR3 extends over 14 amino acids. CDR3 sequence: CASSQGGWTQPQHF. CDR3 DNA: TGTGCCAGCAGCCAAGGAGGATGGACACAGCCCCAGCATTTT.

This clonotype was counted ten times or more. The J gene is TRBJ2-7, the V gene TRBV20-1; D is uncertain. Deletions cut 0 bases from V and 2 bases from J, with 14 bases between. From germline, CDR1 is DFQATT and CDR2 SNEGSKA (reference sequence). The CDR3 runs to 15 residues. The CDR3 reads CSARDVRFGPYEQYF. The CDR3 DNA reads as TGCAGTGCTAGAGATGTCAGGTTTGGCCCCTACGAGCAGTACTTC.

This clonotype was detected a few times. CDR3 protein: CASSLLRSENQPQHF. The CDR3, as DNA: TGTGCCAGCAGTTTACTTAGGTCGGAAAATCAGCCCCAGCATTTT. This chain joins TRBV28 and TRBJ1-5; D remains ambiguous. V shed 2 bases and J shed 4 bases, with 12 bases lying between them. Germline-derived CDR1 and CDR2 are MDHEN and SYDVKM. This CDR3 is built from 15 residues. Supplemented by reference TRBV28 and TRBJ1-5, the full variable domain reads DVKVTQSSRYLVKRTGEKVFLECVQDMDHENMFWYRQDPGLGLRLIYFSYDVKMKEKGDIPEGYSVSREKKERFSLILESASTNQTSMYLCASSLLRSENQPQHFGDGTRLSIL.

This clonotype appeared many times. V and J are TRBV7-8 and TRBJ1-1; a possible D gene is TRBD1 (5 bases). The V gene lost 5 bases and the J gene lost 10 bases, with 20 bases spanning the gap. This CDR3 region has 14 residues. The germline V gene has CDR1 SGHVS and CDR2 FQNEAQ. This CDR3 reads CASSPATGASGAFF. CDR3 coding DNA: TGTGCCAGCAGCCCGGCTACCGGGGCAAGTGGAGCTTTCTTT.

This clonotype was seen repeatedly, ten times or more. The germline gene is not matched at one end of the junction; a read error may be the cause. The rearrangement joins TRBV7-9 to TRBJ2-7; 9 bases fit TRBD1. Germline V CDR1 and CDR2: SEHNR, FQNEAQ (reference sequence). CDR3 size: 14 residues. The CDR3 coding sequence is TGTGCCAGCAGCTTGGGGACAGGGTCCTCCGAGCAGTACTTC. The encoded protein is CASSLGTGSSEQYF.

At least ten counts were recorded for this clonotype. The chain employs TRBV19 and TRBJ2-1; TRBD2 agrees at 8 bases. Germline V gene data show CDR1 as LNHDA and CDR2 as SQIVND (reference sequence). Trimming removed 5 bases from V and 0 bases from J; junction bases left unmatched: 3. The length of the CDR3 is 15 residues. Written as DNA, the CDR3 is TGTGCCAGTAGTGTAGCGGGGATCTCCTACAATGAGCAGTTCTTC. Translated: CASSVAGISYNEQFF.

The sample holds a few counts of this clonotype. This sequence joins TRBV3-1 and TRBJ2-3; TRBD2 agrees at 9 bases. V trimming: 1 base; J trimming: 2 bases; junction bases outside the gene matches: 4. Germline loops: CDR1 LGHDT, CDR2 YNNKEL (reference sequence). This CDR3 contains 16 residues. The CDR3 DNA is TGTGCCAGCAGCCAAGCAAAGGGACTAGCCACAGATACGCAGTATTTT. Protein: CASSQAKGLATDTQYF.

The CDR3: CASSWGQVDNEQFF. Written as DNA, the CDR3 is TGTGCCAGCAGCTGGGGACAAGTAGACAATGAGCAGTTCTTC. The rearrangement uses TRBV9 and TRBJ2-1; D might be TRBD1 (6 bases). The CDR3 totals 14 residues. The germline V gene encodes CDR1 SGDLS and CDR2 YYNGEE. V shed 4 bases and J shed 5 bases, with 13 bases lying between them.

This clonotype was found many times. The chain has TRBV6-1 and TRBJ2-4, with D perhaps TRBD1 (6 bases). Germline V gives CDR1 MNHNS, CDR2 SASEGT. The CDR3 spans 16 residues. V was clipped by 6 bases and J by 0 bases, with 15 bases between them. The CDR3 bases are TGTGCCAGCAGAGGTGGGGACACCCTAGCCAAAAACATTCAGTACTTC. It is translated as CASRGGDTLAKNIQYF.